A selection of T cell receptor beta chains follows, all from one sample in a study of blood T cell repertoires in COVID-19. This table comes from immunoSEQ multiplex PCR, and its TCRdb copy is limited to in-frame clones, with some not included. The sample includes approximately 450,000 clones, around 91% of them seen just once. Sequencing was done on a sample of PBMCs or T cells enriched from blood (not recorded which). These TCRs come from a man younger than 40 who had recovered from COVID-19. Each CDR3 is given with its conserved first and last residue. The order of the fields is clone size, CDR3 length, J gene, D gene, V gene, CDR3 DNA, CDR3 protein. The D gene is left open where the match is weak. Size is stated for part of the rows, as once, few or many counts, or as a class when the clone is expanded.

- | 14 | TRBJ2-7 | TRBD1 | TRBV4-1 | TGCGCCAGCAGCACCCGGACAGGGGCCTACGAGCAGTACTTC | CASSTRTGAYEQYF
- | 15 | TRBJ2-7 | TRBD2 | TRBV4-2 | TGTGCCAGCAGCCAAAATACCCAGCGGGAGTACGAGCAGTACTTC | CASSQNTQREYEQYF
once | 15 | TRBJ1-2 | TRBD1 | TRBV15 | TGTGCCACCAGGAGAGCCGGGACAGGGATAAATGGCTACACCTTC | CATRRAGTGINGYTF
- | 13 | TRBJ2-7 | TRBD1 | TRBV19 | TGTGCCAGTAGCTTTGGACAGGGCGGCGAGCAGTACTTC | CASSFGQGGEQYF
- | 14 | TRBJ2-2 | TRBD1 | TRBV28 | TGTGCCAGCAAAGTAGGGGGCGCGGTCGGGGAGCTGTTTTTT | CASKVGGAVGELFF
- | 14 | TRBJ2-7 | - | TRBV6-5 | TGTGCCAGCAGTCGGGACTTTCGGGTGAACGAGCAGTACTTC | CASSRDFRVNEQYF
- | 16 | TRBJ2-2 | - | TRBV27 | TGTGCCAGCAGAATATTCAGCGCACCGAACACCGGGGAGCTGTTTTTT | CASRIFSAPNTGELFF
once | 14 | TRBJ2-2 | - | TRBV5-5 | TGTGCCAGCACCCTCACGGGGATCCCCGGGGAGCTGTTTTTT | CASTLTGIPGELFF
once | 11 | TRBJ2-1 | - | TRBV12-3/TRBV12-4 | TGTGCCAGCAGTCTAATTAATGAGCAGTTCTTC | CASSLINEQFF
- | 13 | TRBJ1-6 | - | TRBV5-3 | TGTGTCAGAGCCGGGGGTTATAATTCACCCCTCCACTTT | CVRAGGYNSPLHF
- | 19 | TRBJ2-6 | TRBD1 | TRBV19 | TGTGCCAGTAGTATATCCCTCTGGACAGGGACATCTGGGGCCAACGTCCTGACTTTC | CASSISLWTGTSGANVLTF